Below are 5 T cell receptor beta chains sequenced from a single sample in a study of T cells in Graves' hyperthyroidism and ophthalmopathy. Amplification of TCR beta CDR3 regions was performed using RNA transcripts as template. Using the HTBI primer set, a first-round RT-PCR was run on the TCR CDR3. A single record per CDR3 protein comes from TCRdb applying MiXCR to the multiplex PCR reads. The data hold 450,000 to 550,000 distinct CDR3 sequences, with roughly a quarter observed a single time. Sequences were obtained from blood. Receptors originate from a young woman with Graves' ophthalmopathy.

This clonotype was observed at least ten times. The chain combines TRBV9 with TRBJ1-1, with 8 bases that match TRBD1. This CDR3 has 16 amino acids. Trimming took 4 bases from V and 0 from J; bases not matched to a gene: 8. Germline V lookup: CDR1 SGDLS, CDR2 YYNGEE. In DNA form, the CDR3 reads TGTGCCAGCAGCCCGGAGAGGACAGGGATGAACACTGAAGCTTTCTTT. Amino acid sequence: CASSPERTGMNTEAFF.

In its sample, this clonotype was seen a few times. The genes are TRBV3-1 and TRBJ2-2, with D possibly matching TRBD2 (6 bases). V was trimmed by 4 bases and J by 3 bases, leaving 12 bases between them. CDR1 is LGHDT and CDR2 is YNNKEL in the germline V gene (reference sequence). The length of the CDR3 is 15 residues. The CDR3 is CASSLQGLDTGELFF. DNA for the CDR3: TGTGCCAGCAGCCTTCAGGGACTGGACACCGGGGAGCTGTTTTTT.

The sample holds a few counts of this clonotype. The V gene is TRBV7-2, the J gene TRBJ2-4; 11 nucleotides align to TRBD1. From germline, CDR1 is SGHTA and CDR2 FQGNSA. The junction had 11 bases not matched to a gene; V was cut back by 5 bases and J by 8 bases. This CDR3 has 16 amino acids. As DNA, the CDR3 is TGTGCCAGCAGCCCTCTGGCCGGGACAGGGGGTGACATTCAGTACTTC. It specifies CASSPLAGTGGDIQYF. The entire variable domain, with the rest obtained from reference TRBV7-2 and TRBJ2-4, is as follows: GAGVSQSPSNKVTEKGKDVELRCDPISGHTALYWYRQSLGQGLEFLIYFQGNSAPDKSGLPSDRFSAERTGGSVSTLTIQRTQQEDSAVYLCASSPLAGTGGDIQYFGAGTRLSVL.

This clonotype occurred many times. The rearrangement uses TRBV6-1 and TRBJ1-6, with D possibly being TRBD1 (5 bases). Germline V gene lookup returns CDR1 MNHNS and CDR2 SASEGT. The CDR3 totals 16 residues. V was shortened by 6 bases and J by 7 bases, with 19 bases between the two germline ends. CDR3 DNA: TGTGCCAGCAGCAGGGCGGGGCCAGGGACCAATTCACCCCTCCACTTT. This gives the protein CASSRAGPGTNSPLHF.

This clonotype was found many times. V usage is TRBV19 and J usage is TRBJ1-1, with D uncertain. The CDR3 consists of 14 residues. With 3 bases removed from V and 1 base from J, the gap between germline ends came to 9 bases. The germline gives CDR1 LNHDA, CDR2 SQIVND (reference sequence). The CDR3 DNA follows: TGTGCCAGTAGTATCAGGCAGCCGAACACTGAAGCTTTCTTT. Its protein product is CASSIRQPNTEAFF. The complete variable domain, with remaining parts taken from reference TRBV19 and TRBJ1-1, reads DGGITQSPKYLFRKEGQNVTLSCEQNLNHDAMYWYRQDPGQGLRLIYYSQIVNDFQKGDIAEGYSVSREKKESFPLTVTSAQKNPTAFYLCASSIRQPNTEAFFGQGTRLTVV.